The 26 T cell receptor beta chains listed next were all sequenced from one sample in a study of T-cell memory formation after mild COVID-19. TCRdb re-called the 5' RACE reads through MiXCR, storing one row per CDR3 protein. The sample shows approximately 210,000 distinct CDR3 sequences, around 30% of them seen only once. Sequenced input: PBMCs or a T cell subset sorted from them (not recorded which). All receptors come from an adult woman who had mild COVID-19 (a few samples of this study predate the infection). Cell type and time point are not known.

J is TRBJ1-5 and V is TRBV10-3; D is perhaps TRBD1 (5 bases). CDR3 size: 17 residues. V was pared by 5 bases and J by 0 bases, with 17 bases between. Germline values: CDR1 ENHRY, CDR2 SYGVKD. The CDR3 loop is CAISSGLGTGSNQPQHF. CDR3 DNA sequence: TGTGCCATCAGTTCAGGGCTTGGTACAGGTAGCAATCAGCCCCAGCATTTT.

The sample holds one count of this clonotype. J is TRBJ1-1 and V is TRBV11-3; a possible D gene is TRBD1 (6 bases). With 3 bases removed from V and 4 bases from J, the gap between germline ends came to 12 bases. The CDR3 is 14 amino acids. Germline assignment: CDR1 SGHNT and CDR2 YENEEA. The CDR3 DNA sequence: TGTGCCAGCAGCTTCGTCCAGGGGTCCACTGAAGCTTTCTTT. As protein: CASSFVQGSTEAFF.

The V gene is TRBV6-6, the J gene TRBJ2-3; D is uncertain. The CDR3 consists of 13 residues. Germline CDR1 MNHNY, CDR2 SVGAGI (reference sequence). Trimming stripped 5 bases from V and 7 bases from J, with 13 bases between. CDR3 sequence (DNA): TGTGCCAGCAGTGACCCCCGCGTGAATACGCAGTATTTT. This translates into CASSDPRVNTQYF.

This clonotype was picked up a small number of times. This chain links TRBV4-1 with TRBJ1-2; D remains ambiguous. Germline V gene lookup returns CDR1 MGHRA and CDR2 YSYEKL. Trimming took off 5 bases at V and 4 bases at J, with 14 bases between the two ends. This CDR3 contains 14 residues. CDR3 protein: CASSKTDGIYGYTF. The DNA of the CDR3 is TGCGCCAGCAGCAAGACGGACGGGATCTATGGCTACACCTTC.

The rearrangement links TRBV7-6 to TRBJ2-2; no clear D gene. CDR1 is SGHVS and CDR2 is FNYEAQ in the germline V gene. The CDR3 length is 14 residues. The V and J ends lost 1 base and 0 bases respectively, with 3 bases between them. CDR3 sequence (DNA): TGTGCCAGCAGCTTAGAGTCGAACACCGGGGAGCTGTTTTTT. It encodes CASSLESNTGELFF.

This clonotype was seen a handful of times. The V and J genes are TRBV11-2 and TRBJ2-3; 12 nucleotides align to TRBD2. The ends lost 1 base at V and 6 bases at J; junction bases unmatched: 5. The CDR3 is 16 amino acids. Per germline, CDR1 SGHAT and CDR2 FQNNGV. CDR3 sequence reads: CASSLGPSGGADTQYF. The DNA of the CDR3 is TGTGCCAGCAGCTTAGGGCCTAGCGGGGGGGCGGATACGCAGTATTTT.

V gene TRBV2 combines with J gene TRBJ2-7, with 8 positions matching TRBD2. The CDR3 runs 14 residues. From germline, CDR1 is SNHLY and CDR2 FYNNEI. V was pared by 1 base and J by 5 bases, with 4 bases of the junction left unmatched. The CDR3 DNA sequence: TGTGCCAGCAGTGAAGGCGGGAGGCCCGACGAGCAGTACTTC. As protein: CASSEGGRPDEQYF. Based on the CDR3 plus reference TRBV2 and TRBJ2-7, the full variable domain is EPEVTQTPSHQVTQMGQEVILRCVPISNHLYFYWYRQILGQKVEFLVSFYNNEISEKSEIFDDQFSVERPDGSNFTLKIRSTKLEDSAMYFCASSEGGRPDEQYFGPGTRLTVT.

The rearrangement uses TRBV11-2 and TRBJ2-1, with 7 bases lining up with TRBD1. This CDR3 spans 14 amino acids. The V gene's germline CDR1 is SGHAT and CDR2 FQNNGV. With 3 bases clipped from V and 8 bases from J, the junction kept 7 bases outside the gene matches. The DNA of the CDR3 is TGTGCCAGCAGCTTCCGACAGGGATGGGATGAGCAGTTCTTC. This translates into CASSFRQGWDEQFF.

V usage is TRBV30 and J usage is TRBJ2-7, with TRBD2 identical over 10 bases. The germline CDR1 and CDR2 sequences are GTSNPN and SVGIG (reference sequence). V lost 5 bases and J lost 2; bases outside the gene matches: 3. The CDR3 totals 13 residues. CDR3 DNA: TGTGCCTGGTCGGGACTAGCGACCTACGAGCAGTACTTC. Residues: CAWSGLATYEQYF. Full variable domain (rest looked up from reference TRBV30 and TRBJ2-7): SQTIHQWPATLVQPVGSPLSLECTVEGTSNPNLYWYRQAAGRGLQLLFYSVGIGQISSEVPQNLSASRPQDRQFILSSKKLLLSDSGFYLCAWSGLATYEQYFGPGTRLTVT.

This chain uses TRBV12-3 or TRBV12-4 with TRBJ2-3; perhaps D is TRBD1 or TRBD2 (5 bases each). The length of the CDR3 is 13 residues. The V end was cut by 8 bases, the J end by 1 base, with 10 bases between. This chain's CDR3 is CASSRGRTDTQYF. The CDR3 DNA reads as TGTGCCAGCTCCCGGGGCCGCACAGATACGCAGTATTTT.

The chain recombines TRBV2 with TRBJ2-1; 8 positions match TRBD2. Germline CDR1 reads SNHLY; CDR2 reads FYNNEI. The CDR3 consists of 14 residues. V lost 6 bases and J lost 9; bases outside the gene matches: 10. The DNA of the CDR3 is TGTGCCAGCAGGCCCGGGACTAGTTTCGGTGAGCAGTTCTTC. It is translated as CASRPGTSFGEQFF. The full variable domain, rest sourced from reference TRBV2 and TRBJ2-1, is EPEVTQTPSHQVTQMGQEVILRCVPISNHLYFYWYRQILGQKVEFLVSFYNNEISEKSEIFDDQFSVERPDGSNFTLKIRSTKLEDSAMYFCASRPGTSFGEQFFGPGTRLTVL.

The sample holds a few counts of this clonotype. This sequence joins TRBV4-2 and TRBJ2-5; 9 bases match TRBD2. Unmatched junction bases numbered 10, after V lost 2 bases and J lost 0 bases. Germline V gene lookup returns CDR1 LGHNA and CDR2 YNFKEQ. The CDR3 is 18 residues long. For the CDR3, the DNA is TGTGCCAGCAGCCAATTTAGCGGGGGAGTTACTTACCAAGAGACCCAGTACTTC. It yields the protein CASSQFSGGVTYQETQYF.

This clonotype has a single count. The V and J genes are TRBV2 and TRBJ2-7, with 11 bases lining up with TRBD1. Germline V lookup: CDR1 SNHLY, CDR2 FYNNEI. The CDR3 is 15 amino acids. Trimming took 6 bases from V and 3 from J; bases not matched to a gene: 7. The CDR3 region has the DNA TGTGCCAGCAGCGGCGGGACAGGGGGAGACTACGAGCAGTACTTC. It codes for CASSGGTGGDYEQYF.

V usage is TRBV6-6 and J usage is TRBJ2-7; TRBD2 is a possible D gene (5 bases). Trimming removed 0 bases from V and 9 bases from J, with 21 bases in between. Germline CDR1 and CDR2: MNHNY and SVGAGI (reference sequence). The CDR3 spans 16 residues. CDR3 nucleotide sequence: TGTGCCAGCAGTTACTCCACAGCCCCCCCAGGCAGCGGGCAGTACTTC. It codes for CASSYSTAPPGSGQYF.

There are a few counts of this clonotype. V usage is TRBV7-7 and J usage is TRBJ2-5; 9 nucleotides line up with TRBD1. The trim removed 5 bases at V and 1 base at J, leaving 2 bases unmatched. The length of the CDR3 is 14 residues. CDR1 is SSHAT and CDR2 is FNYEAQ in the germline V gene (reference sequence). CDR3 DNA: TGTGCCAGCAGCGCGACAGGGGGCCAAGAGACCCAGTACTTC. This encodes CASSATGGQETQYF.

The V and J genes are TRBV7-3 and TRBJ2-1; no definite D call. CDR1 is SGHTA and CDR2 is FQGTGA in the germline V gene. There are 16 residues in the CDR3. Between the trimmed V and J ends, which lost 3 bases and 4 bases, there was a span of 16 bases. The DNA of the CDR3 is TGTGCCAGCAGCTTTTGGCCCCCAGTGGAATACAATGAGCAGTTCTTC. It encodes CASSFWPPVEYNEQFF.

The chain uses TRBV5-5 and TRBJ2-2; D uncertain. The CDR3 is made up of 15 amino acids. Germline values: CDR1 SGHKS, CDR2 YYEKEE (reference sequence). Trimming removed 0 bases at V and 4 bases at J, with 10 bases between. The CDR3 DNA reads as TGTGCCAGCAGCTTGGAGAGCAGGATCACCGGGGAGCTGTTTTTT. Residues: CASSLESRITGELFF.

The sample holds a few counts of this clonotype. This sequence joins TRBV4-1 and TRBJ2-7, with a possible D match to TRBD2 (7 bases). Between the trimmed V and J ends, which lost 1 base and 0 bases, there was a span of 13 bases. Germline-derived CDR1 and CDR2 are MGHRA and YSYEKL. This CDR3 is built from 16 residues. This chain's CDR3 is CASSQVSGTYSYEQYF. The CDR3, as DNA: TGCGCCAGCAGCCAAGTGAGCGGGACATACTCCTACGAGCAGTACTTC.

The chain couples TRBV5-5 to TRBJ2-5, with 7 bases lining up with TRBD1. The CDR3 sequence is 16 residues long. The germline CDR1 and CDR2 sequences are SGHKS and YYEKEE (reference sequence). Losses at the gene ends were 2 bases for V and 1 base for J; bases not matched to a gene: 8. CDR3 DNA sequence: TGTGCCAGCAGCTTTAGCCTACAGGGGACCCAAGAGACCCAGTACTTC. This sequence encodes CASSFSLQGTQETQYF. The full variable domain, its missing parts supplied by reference TRBV5-5 and TRBJ2-5, is DAGVTQSPTHLIKTRGQQVTLRCSPISGHKSVSWYQQVLGQGPQFIFQYYEKEERGRGNFPDRFSARQFPNYSSELNVNALLLGDSALYLCASSFSLQGTQETQYFGPGTRLLVL.

This clonotype was detected only a few times. This chain uses TRBV2 with TRBJ2-5; D is ambiguous. Trimming took off 6 bases at V and 5 bases at J, with 13 bases between the two ends. Per the germline V gene, CDR1 is SNHLY and CDR2 is FYNNEI. The CDR3 is 13 amino acids. CDR3 protein: CASRNRYSETQYF. The CDR3 DNA is TGTGCCAGCAGAAATCGGTATTCGGAGACCCAGTACTTC.

This clonotype was counted only a few times. The chain carries TRBV5-4 and TRBJ1-1; D unclear. Trimming took off 3 bases at V and 5 bases at J, with 11 bases between the two ends. The CDR3 runs to 13 residues. CDR1 and CDR2 (germline): SGHNT, YYREEE (reference sequence). CDR3 nucleotide sequence: TGTGCCAGCAGCTGGGGTGTCCGGACTGAAGCTTTCTTT. Residues: CASSWGVRTEAFF. Full variable domain (remainder filled in from reference TRBV5-4 and TRBJ1-1): ETGVTQSPTHLIKTRGQQVTLRCSSQSGHNTVSWYQQALGQGPQFIFQYYREEENGRGNFPPRFSGLQFPNYSSELNVNALELDDSALYLCASSWGVRTEAFFGQGTRLTVV.

The rearrangement links TRBV3-1 to TRBJ2-3; D is uncertain. The ends were cut back, 1 base at V and 7 bases at J, with 9 bases in the middle. The germline CDR1 and CDR2 sequences are LGHDT and YNNKEL (reference sequence). The CDR3 has 13 residues. CDR3 in amino acids: CASSQGFVYTQYF. Written as DNA, the CDR3 is TGTGCCAGCAGCCAAGGTTTTGTGTATACGCAGTATTTT.

The chain is built from TRBV7-3 and TRBJ2-2; TRBD1 matches at 7 bases. Germline V lookup: CDR1 SGHTA, CDR2 FQGTGA. The V and J ends lost 1 base and 1 base, in that order; junction bases with no gene match: 12. This CDR3 is 19 amino acids long. The DNA of the CDR3 is TGTGCCAGCAGCTTAATTCCTTCGTACGGGACAGAGAACACCGGGGAGCTGTTTTTT. It codes for CASSLIPSYGTENTGELFF.

This clonotype has just one count. The rearrangement joins TRBV12-3 or TRBV12-4 to TRBJ2-7; 9 nucleotides align to TRBD2. With V trimmed by 5 bases and J by 5 bases, 13 bases remained unmatched. This CDR3 is 16 amino acids long. The CDR3 is CASSPGTSRRKHEQYF. The CDR3 DNA is TGTGCCAGCAGTCCCGGGACTAGCAGGAGGAAGCACGAGCAGTACTTC.

This clonotype was picked up a small number of times. V gene TRBV29-1 combines with J gene TRBJ1-1, with D hard to call. Germline V gene data show CDR1 as SQVTM and CDR2 as ANQGSEA. V gave up 7 bases and J gave up 4 bases, with 13 bases separating them. The CDR3 consists of 12 residues. CDR3 protein: CSAGGDGTEAFF. The CDR3 DNA sequence: TGCAGCGCCGGCGGCGATGGCACTGAAGCTTTCTTT. Full variable domain (outside the CDR3, taken from reference TRBV29-1 and TRBJ1-1): SAVISQKPSRDICQRGTSLTIQCQVDSQVTMMFWYRQQPGQSLTLIATANQGSEATYESGFVIDKFPISRPNLTFSTLTVSNMSPEDSSIYLCSAGGDGTEAFFGQGTRLTVV.

Only one count was recorded for this clonotype. The rearrangement links TRBV5-6 to TRBJ1-1; the D gene is possibly TRBD1 (5 bases). This CDR3 comprises 12 residues. CDR1 and CDR2 from the germline V gene are SGHDT and YYEEEE. The V end was cut by 0 bases, the J end by 11 bases, with 11 bases between. The DNA of the CDR3 is TGTGCCAGCAGCTTGGGCAGGGTATCCGCTTTCTTT. It yields the protein CASSLGRVSAFF.